The subject of this entry is one T cell receptor beta chain. No antigen is known for it. Base qualities are missing; no much larger clone stands one base away. These data originate in a study of cytomegalovirus exposure and HLA in healthy donors listed by TCRdb under 2017. Regarding the complete study: An earlier analysis of approximately 640 of the donors reported more than 250 Gb of sequence data and some 120 million unique TCR beta sequences from about 179 million T cells. Every discovery cohort repertoire had been produced on one sequencing platform. A later analysis re-examined previously published TCR beta repertoires from over 500 donors and added high-resolution HLA genotyping to investigate patterns of TCR occurrence. The number of donors typed differed by locus, with roughly 629-640 for A, B, C, DRB1 and DQB1, more than 500 for DQA1, nearly 610 for DPA1, and some 470 for DPB1. HLA typing covered class I and class II loci at four-digit resolution. Roughly 300 gigabases of sequencing data and tens of millions of unique TCR sequences were included in an early release covering about 700 HLA-typed donors. Among about 390 genotyped donors of the cohort, an average of 235,054 unique TCR beta nucleotide sequences were sequenced per donor, roughly a sixth of them non-productive. In a later genetic analysis, genome-wide SNP genotypes for about three fifths of the 666 donors were used, and that subset was treated as a discovery cohort. Roughly 5 DR-DQ haplotypes were handled as single units for association and clustering, since linkage in the cohort was strong. Donor age, sex, ethnicity and CMV serostatus were compiled together with the repertoire data. Besides the first cohort of 666 subjects, a separate validation cohort made up of roughly 130 different subjects was used. Of the roughly 420 genotyped donors, 65% to 90% were placed in the genetic ancestry cluster associated with self-reported Caucasian donors. The study was designed to test whether signatures of past pathogen exposure could be identified by cataloging public T cell receptors. Rather than using new phenotypic data, the later analysis identified candidate immune exposures from TCR beta sequences and from how often those sequences occurred across donors. An earlier analysis of roughly 580 of the donors used high-throughput TCR beta sequencing to judge whether each TCR beta V gene segment behaved as functional or pseudogenic. Using immunosequencing, the study profiled T cell repertoires from some 670 subjects and related those repertoires to cytomegalovirus serostatus. High-throughput TCR immunosequencing, statistical association of individual TCRs with disease status, and machine learning were combined to predict cytomegalovirus infection status.

In total, 600 or so healthy bone marrow donors made up the cohort. At the time of sampling, every cohort member was nominally healthy, though immune exposures that went unrecorded were likely present. The donor tested CMV seropositive, placing the donor among the 310 or so seropositive members of the cohort. Every donor gave a peripheral blood sample, and the peripheral blood mononuclear cells from that sample were used for TCR beta sequencing. The Qiagen DNeasy Blood Extraction Kit was used to extract genomic DNA from the blood cell samples. The investigation overall reported the following: A later analysis found that HLA-associated TCR beta chains were more clonally expanded and had lower generation probabilities than equally common non-associated chains. A further reported finding was that TCR beta sequences accurately predicted the HLA-A and HLA-B alleles for most subjects in the first cohort. The sequencing pipeline was judged likely to have produced a cluster of highly shared sequence variants as a technical artifact. The presence/absence analyses assumed that sequencing depth was roughly uniform across donors, and that assumption may not be true. For the cohort, immune exposure information was limited to CMV serostatus. Most TCR sequences were seen in very few donors, while some public TCRs were found in many individuals. According to a later analysis, most CMV-associated TCR beta chains appeared to be HLA-restricted, and the HLA associations seemed to be driven largely by CMV exposure. When HLA alleles, especially DR and DQ, strongly co-occurred, attributing TCR associations to individual alleles was difficult. In both the original and validation cohorts, the classifier was reported to diagnose cytomegalovirus status with high specificity and sensitivity. The authors suggested that the approach could potentially be extended to other disease states and immunological phenotypes. Compared with the roughly 600-donor mean, donors in an Asian-associated ancestry cluster had fewer N-insertions in productive TCRs, according to a later genetic analysis. This cohort had only TCR beta chains sequenced, and the lack of alpha or paired-chain data limited which features could be detected. In vitro tests confirmed that a few of the cytomegalovirus-associated TCR beta chains recognize cytomegalovirus antigens. Linkage disequilibrium might explain the correlated functional status among segregating V segments, but an unknown experimental factor could not be excluded. A later analysis reported that several top co-occurrence clusters appeared linked to parvovirus B19, influenza, CMV and Epstein-Barr virus. According to a later analysis, TCR association rates differed among HLA loci, with DRB1 alleles showing the most associated TCRs and HLA-C alleles showing the fewest. A later genetic analysis associated a missense DCLRE1C variant with V-gene and J-gene trimming of TCR beta chains, and an independent cohort replicated the association. A total of fewer than 200 TCR beta chains were listed by the study as associated with cytomegalovirus. A later analysis associated about 17,000 TCR beta sequences with specific HLA alleles at a false discovery rate of 0.05. In an earlier analysis of a few hundred of the donors, most TCR beta V segments were observed in productive rearrangements about 87% or about 30% of the time, broadly matching IMGT annotations. Some IMGT-functional V segments, including TRBV6-2 and TRBV6-3, could not be distinguished by the 87-base-pair reads and were therefore excluded. Because counts were too low, more than 15 rarely observed V segments, including chromosome 9 orphons, were excluded from the earlier analysis of some 540 of the donors. Because HLA typing was missing for some donors at each locus, association tests included only the typed subset.

Library preparation employed the immunoSEQ multiplex PCR assay. The multiplex PCR relied on a mix of 60 forward primers for TCR Vbeta segments and 13 reverse primers for TCR Jbeta segments. The CDR3 region of rearranged TCR beta genes was amplified from genomic DNA with a multiplex PCR assay. Amplified TCR beta libraries were sequenced as 87-base-pair reads on the Illumina HiSeq System. Per the authors' processing: In a later analysis, about 80 million unique TCR beta chains were counted across the 650 to 700 repertoires, and about 9.9 million of these chains were shared by at least two donors. A nearest-neighbor algorithm error-corrected the raw reads and collapsed the reads into unique sequences, merging closely related sequences to remove PCR and sequencing errors. V, D and J gene segments were assigned by aligning CDR3 sequences to IMGT reference sequences. For a sequence to be retained, at least a six-nucleotide match to both a V gene segment and a J gene segment was required. Rearrangements were classified as productive when the CDR3 lacked stop codons and remained in frame with V and J, and all other rearrangements were classified as non-productive. CDR3 was defined according to IMGT convention as the region running from the second conserved V-encoded cysteine to the conserved J-encoded phenylalanine. Sequences without an unambiguous match to a single V gene segment were excluded from the earlier analysis of about 600 of the donors. An earlier analysis of fewer than 650 of the donors classified V segments as functional when productive rearrangements were above 56.7% and as segregating when the standard deviation between donors was above 5%. To diagnose cytomegalovirus status from the catalog of TCR beta chain sequences, a statistical classification framework was built. In a later analysis, V and J genes were assigned by comparing TCR nucleotide sequences against IMGT/GENE-DB human TR gene sequences. A later analysis assigned CDR3 sequences and most-parsimonious VDJ recombination scenarios with the TCRdist pipeline. In a later analysis, every TCR beta chain was defined by the combination of its CDR3 amino acid sequence and its V-gene family, and reads without a unique V-gene family were dropped. To address suspected cross-contamination and a sequencing artifact, a later analysis removed 592 highly shared, low-generation-probability nucleotide sequences. A later analysis calculated a clonal expansion index for each public chain from normalized within-repertoire ranks of inferred template counts. In a later analysis, generation probabilities were computed using a VDJ recombination model fitted to out-of-frame rearrangements, and the results were checked against IGoR. Hypergeometric tests were used in a later analysis to score TCR-TCR, TCR-HLA and TCR-CMV co-occurrence, with a repertoire-size bias correction applied to the TCR pairs. In a later analysis, false discovery rates were estimated by permuting HLA or CMV assignments 20 times. In a later analysis, co-occurring TCRs were grouped using DBSCAN, with TCRdist sequence similarity added in when clustering inside HLA-allele-positive subsets. Co-occurrence clustering excluded repertoires with fewer than 30,000 or more than 120,000 public chains, plus five with anomalous nucleotide sharing. TCRdb retrieved this table from immuneACCESS and kept in-frame rearrangements only. Not all clones are present; in checked studies, unresolved V genes account for under half, and no reason is known for the remainder. V and J calls and clone size are those listed in that table; D and trimming were worked out from the DNA. The sample includes about 190,000 clones, with 70% to 75% observed a single time. The ten largest clones represent more than 4% of the sample.

The CDR3 numbers 15 residues from cysteine through phenylalanine. Kept here is only the CDR3 DNA, which spans 45 bases and is read in frame from base 1. V trim: 4 bases; J trim: 4 bases; unmatched bases: 9. Reading the germline V gene gives CDR1 LGHNA and CDR2 YSLEER. Material for sequencing was PBMCs. The V gene is TRBV4-3 and the J gene is TRBJ2-7; 8 bases in the middle match TRBD1. This sequence originates from a man aged 25 to 40 in good health and CMV-seropositive. The base sequence is TGCGCCAGCAGCCCTACGGACAGGGTAGGTTACGAGCAGTACTTC. This yields the protein CASSPTDRVGYEQYF.